This T cell receptor (beta chain) was profiled in a study of radiotherapy plus CTLA-4 blockade in lung cancer. Overall study: Objective responses were recorded in 15% to 20% of patients, with disease control recorded in 25% to 35%. Findings of the study overall: Subsequent to radiotherapy plus ipilimumab, tumor-derived TCR clones underwent expansion in blood. Interferon-beta and early blood T cell clone dynamics reportedly predicted response best.

Those with chemo-refractory metastatic non-small-cell lung cancer were treated with focal radiation combined with CTLA-4 blockade using ipilimumab. Profiling relied on immunoSEQ multiplex PCR, and the TCRdb table lists in-frame clones only, not all of them. In the table there are about 51,000 clones, more than 75% of which are singletons. The ends were cut back, 5 bases at V and 8 bases at J, with 18 bases in the middle. The CDR3 is made up of 14 amino acids. Per germline, CDR1 SGHAT and CDR2 FQNNGV. For this clone: Antigen unknown.

This chain links TRBV11-2 with TRBJ1-2; D gene uncertain. Material: peripheral blood, obtained from a patient treated with radiotherapy plus ipilimumab. The clonotype comes from a human donor with non-small cell lung cancer who had a complete response to radiotherapy plus ipilimumab. CDR3 DNA sequence: TGTGCCAGCAGCCATACAAGCAGGAGGGTAGGCTACACCTTC. Its translation is CASSHTSRRVGYTF.